These 10 T cell receptor beta chains were all obtained from the same sample, sequenced in a study of shared clonotypes between healthy human individuals. TCRdb's table, derived via immunoSEQ multiplex PCR, lists solely in-frame clones and lacks some. The table shows about 2 million clones, with 95% occurring only once. Sample: naive CD4+ T cells sorted from blood. Described subset: CD45RA+ positively selected. All receptors derive from a man aged 18 to 30 in good health.

V and J are TRBV5-6 and TRBJ2-2, with 9 bases that match TRBD1. Germline CDR1 and CDR2: SGHDT and YYEEEE. J gave up 3 bases and V 4 bases, and 16 bases lay outside the gene matches. The CDR3 runs to 19 residues. The CDR3: CASSPWEDRGYLYTGELFF. The CDR3 region has the DNA TGTGCCAGCAGCCCCTGGGAGGACAGGGGATACCTTTACACCGGGGAGCTGTTTTTT.

The V gene is TRBV4-1, the J gene TRBJ2-7, with 13 positions matching TRBD2. V lost 3 bases to trimming and J lost 0 bases; unmatched junction nucleotides: 2. Germline V gene data show CDR1 as MGHRA and CDR2 as YSYEKL. The CDR3 has 16 residues. The CDR3, as DNA: TGCGCCAGCAGCCAGCGGACTAGCGGGAGCTCCTACGAGCAGTACTTC. It codes for CASSQRTSGSSYEQYF.

V usage is TRBV18 and J usage is TRBJ2-4; 7 bases are shared with TRBD2. Germline V gives CDR1 KGHSH, CDR2 LQKENI. The CDR3 has 16 amino acids. J lost 6 bases, V lost 0 bases, and 8 bases had no gene match. Written as DNA, the CDR3 is TGTGCCAGCTCACCACCGGGGCGGGAGATGGTAAACATTCAGTACTTC. It is translated as CASSPPGREMVNIQYF.

Of note for this clone: Other DNA sequences in the sample encode the same CDR3. The gene calls are TRBV7-2 and TRBJ2-7, with no clear D. The CDR3 spans 14 residues. Germline-derived CDR1 and CDR2 are SGHTA and FQGNSA. Trimming cost V 5 bases and J 0 bases, with 11 bases left between them. The CDR3: CASSPDWSSYEQYF. The DNA of the CDR3 is TGTGCCAGCAGCCCAGACTGGAGCTCCTACGAGCAGTACTTC. The full variable domain, its missing parts supplied by reference TRBV7-2 and TRBJ2-7, is GAGVSQSPSNKVTEKGKDVELRCDPISGHTALYWYRQSLGQGLEFLIYFQGNSAPDKSGLPSDRFSAERTGGSVSTLTIQRTQQEDSAVYLCASSPDWSSYEQYFGPGTRLTVT.

This sequence joins TRBV6-1 and TRBJ1-2; D possibly corresponds to TRBD1 (5 bases). The germline CDR1 and CDR2 sequences are MNHNS and SASEGT. Deletions cut 6 bases from V and 5 bases from J, with 16 bases between. The CDR3 covers 14 residues. CDR3 sequence: CASSDSIRVYGYTF. The CDR3 DNA reads as TGTGCCAGCAGCGATAGCATCAGGGTTTATGGCTACACCTTC.

About this clone: Additional DNA sequences in this sample encode the identical CDR3. The chain has TRBV6-5 and TRBJ1-6, with TRBD1 matching over 9 bases. There are 14 residues in the CDR3. The junction had 3 bases not matched to a gene; V was cut back by 4 bases and J by 8 bases. Germline values: CDR1 MNHEY, CDR2 SVGAGI. CDR3 sequence reads: CASSSGQGHSPLHF. CDR3 in DNA: TGTGCCAGCAGTTCGGGACAGGGTCATTCACCCCTCCACTTT.

Only one count was recorded for this clone. The chain carries TRBV7-9 and TRBJ1-6; no reliable D call. The V gene's germline CDR1 is SEHNR and CDR2 FQNEAQ (reference sequence). Between the trimmed V and J ends, which lost 4 bases and 6 bases, there was a span of 10 bases. The CDR3 is made up of 14 amino acids. The CDR3 region has the DNA TGTGCCAGCAGCTCGGGTGGGAGTAATTCACCCCTCCACTTT. It codes for CASSSGGSNSPLHF.

The chain links TRBV4-3 to TRBJ2-7; D is undetermined. CDR1 and CDR2 from the germline V gene are LGHNA and YSLEER. V lost 1 base and J 6 bases, leaving 10 bases between the germline ends. The CDR3 spans 13 residues. CDR3 amino acids: CASSQGTALEQYF. The CDR3 DNA sequence: TGCGCCAGCAGCCAAGGGACGGCACTCGAGCAGTACTTC.

V gene TRBV7-2 combines with J gene TRBJ2-2; D ambiguous. Germline V gene lookup returns CDR1 SGHTA and CDR2 FQGNSA. V was shortened by 1 base and J by 3 bases, with 9 bases between the two germline ends. The CDR3 length is 15 residues. CDR3 DNA sequence: TGTGCCAGCAGCTTAGACGGCCTTGACACCGGGGAGCTGTTTTTT. This codes for CASSLDGLDTGELFF.

This clone has only one observation. The gene calls are TRBV5-4 and TRBJ2-1, with TRBD2 matching 11 bases. The CDR3 runs to 16 residues. J lost 2 bases, V lost 0 bases, and 1 base had no gene match. Germline CDR1 SGHNT, CDR2 YYREEE (reference sequence). Written as DNA, the CDR3 is TGTGCCAGCAGCTTGGGACTAGCGGGGACCTACAATGAGCAGTTCTTC. Translating it yields CASSLGLAGTYNEQFF.